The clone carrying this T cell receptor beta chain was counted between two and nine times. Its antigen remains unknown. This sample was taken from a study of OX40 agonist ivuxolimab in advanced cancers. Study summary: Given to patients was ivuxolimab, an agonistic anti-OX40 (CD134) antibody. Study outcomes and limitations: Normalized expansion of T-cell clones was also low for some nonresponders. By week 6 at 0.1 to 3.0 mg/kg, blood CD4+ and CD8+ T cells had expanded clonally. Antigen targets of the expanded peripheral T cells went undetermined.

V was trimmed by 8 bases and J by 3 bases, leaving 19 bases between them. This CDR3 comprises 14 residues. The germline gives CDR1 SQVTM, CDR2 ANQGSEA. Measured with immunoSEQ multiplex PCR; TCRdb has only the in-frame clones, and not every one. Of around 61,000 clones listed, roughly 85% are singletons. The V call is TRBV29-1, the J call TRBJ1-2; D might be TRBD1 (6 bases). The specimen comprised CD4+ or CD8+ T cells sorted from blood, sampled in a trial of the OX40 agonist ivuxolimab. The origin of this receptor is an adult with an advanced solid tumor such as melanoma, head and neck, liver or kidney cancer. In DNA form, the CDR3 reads TGCAGCATCCAGGGGAGGGGGGGCGACTATGGCTACACCTTC. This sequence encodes CSIQGRGGDYGYTF.